These 12 T cell receptor beta chains came from one sample sequenced in a study of blood T cell repertoires in COVID-19. Using immunoSEQ multiplex PCR, the repertoire was profiled, and TCRdb retains in-frame clones only, with some absent. The table has 200,000 to 300,000 clones, less than 90% seen once. Sequenced input: peripheral blood. The receptors shown here come from a man in his fifties or sixties with acute or convalescent COVID-19.

The chain has TRBV2 and TRBJ2-2; no definite D call. The CDR3 is made up of 14 amino acids. Trimming stripped 4 bases from V and 6 bases from J, with 12 bases between. Germline V lookup: CDR1 SNHLY, CDR2 FYNNEI. CDR3 protein: CASSVSKSAGELFF. The CDR3 bases are TGTGCCAGCAGTGTATCAAAGTCAGCCGGGGAGCTGTTTTTT.

The rearrangement links TRBV7-2 to TRBJ2-5; D remains unclear. Germline loops: CDR1 SGHTA, CDR2 FQGNSA. The CDR3 spans 13 residues. V dropped 4 bases and J dropped 6 bases, with 12 bases sitting between them. The CDR3 coding sequence is TGTGCCAGCAGCTCCCAAGTGGGCAAGACCCAGTACTTC. Its translation: CASSSQVGKTQYF.

This clone has a single count. The chain links TRBV5-1 to TRBJ2-5; D is possibly TRBD1 (5 bases). Germline V gene sequence: CDR1 SGHRS, CDR2 YFSETQ. This CDR3 is 14 amino acids long. V was pared by 2 bases and J by 4 bases, with 12 bases between. The CDR3 DNA follows: TGCGCCAGCAGCTTAAGTAGGGGATCAGAGACCCAGTACTTC. Its translation: CASSLSRGSETQYF.

The J gene is TRBJ2-5, the V gene TRBV7-8, with 14 nucleotides matching TRBD2. CDR1 and CDR2 (germline): SGHVS, FQNEAQ. The trim removed 1 base at V and 4 bases at J, leaving 11 bases unmatched. The length of the CDR3 is 19 residues. As DNA, the CDR3 is TGTGCCAGCAGCTTAGGCTCCGGGACTAGCGGGAGAAGGGGAGAGACCCAGTACTTC. Its translation: CASSLGSGTSGRRGETQYF.

The V call is TRBV9, the J call TRBJ1-1; D is unclear. V was cut by 0 bases and J by 8 bases, with 8 bases left in between. Germline values: CDR1 SGDLS, CDR2 YYNGEE. This CDR3 is 12 amino acids long. The CDR3, as DNA: TGTGCCAGCAGCGTAGTGGGAGACGAAGCTTTCTTT. Residues: CASSVVGDEAFF.

V and J are TRBV7-9 and TRBJ1-4; possible D gene TRBD1, 5 bases. V shed 6 bases and J shed 1 base, with 9 bases lying between them. This CDR3 has 14 amino acids. Looked up from germline, CDR1 is SEHNR and CDR2 is FQNEAQ (reference sequence). In DNA, the CDR3 is TGTGCCAGCAGTTTGACAGTAACTAATGAAAAACTGTTTTTT. Its translation: CASSLTVTNEKLFF.

The J gene is TRBJ2-6, the V gene TRBV25-1; weak D call: TRBD1 (5 bases). Germline values: CDR1 MGHDK, CDR2 SYGVNS. The CDR3 contains 15 residues. Trimming took 6 bases from V and 8 from J, leaving 17 bases between them. The CDR3 loop is CASSDSQLWSNVLTF. The CDR3 nucleotides read TGTGCCAGCAGCGACAGTCAGCTTTGGTCCAACGTCCTGACTTTC.

This chain connects TRBV7-9 to TRBJ2-1; TRBD2 is a possible D gene (6 bases). Germline-derived CDR1 and CDR2 are SEHNR and FQNEAQ (reference sequence). The CDR3 consists of 12 residues. Deletions cut 4 bases from V and 8 bases from J, with 9 bases between. CDR3 sequence reads: CASSSPSDEQFF. CDR3 DNA sequence: TGTGCCAGCAGCTCTCCTAGCGATGAGCAGTTCTTC.

The chain links TRBV4-1 to TRBJ1-2, with 7 bases aligning to TRBD1. The CDR3 contains 13 residues. V was pared by 4 bases and J by 7 bases, with 6 bases of the junction left unmatched. The V gene's germline CDR1 is MGHRA and CDR2 YSYEKL. CDR3: CASSPDRDVGYTF. DNA for the CDR3: TGCGCCAGCAGCCCAGACAGGGATGTTGGCTACACCTTC.

The genes are TRBV19 and TRBJ2-1; TRBD2 aligns across 14 bases. The CDR3 totals 16 residues. In germline, CDR1 is LNHDA, CDR2 SQIVND (reference sequence). V gave up 4 bases and J gave up 9 bases; unmatched junction bases: 8. CDR3 amino acids: CASSTRLAGGQSEQFF. The CDR3 DNA reads as TGTGCCAGTAGTACGAGACTAGCGGGGGGGCAGAGTGAGCAGTTCTTC.

This clone was counted between two and nine times. V and J are TRBV27 and TRBJ2-3; D may be TRBD1 (5 bases). CDR1 is MNHEY and CDR2 is SMNVEV in the germline V gene (reference sequence). The V end lost 8 bases, the J end lost 1 base, and 19 bases lay between the germline ends. This CDR3 comprises 16 residues. The CDR3 coding sequence is TGTGCCAGCGCCTCTTGGTTAGGGGTGGGCACAGATACGCAGTATTTT. This sequence encodes CASASWLGVGTDTQYF.

The chain joins TRBV7-2 to TRBJ2-7; no reliable D call. Looked up from germline, CDR1 is SGHTA and CDR2 is FQGNSA. V lost 2 bases and J 0 bases, leaving 8 bases between the germline ends. This CDR3 is built from 14 residues. CDR3: CASSLSWSSYEQYF. CDR3 DNA sequence: TGTGCCAGCAGCTTAAGTTGGAGCTCCTACGAGCAGTACTTC.